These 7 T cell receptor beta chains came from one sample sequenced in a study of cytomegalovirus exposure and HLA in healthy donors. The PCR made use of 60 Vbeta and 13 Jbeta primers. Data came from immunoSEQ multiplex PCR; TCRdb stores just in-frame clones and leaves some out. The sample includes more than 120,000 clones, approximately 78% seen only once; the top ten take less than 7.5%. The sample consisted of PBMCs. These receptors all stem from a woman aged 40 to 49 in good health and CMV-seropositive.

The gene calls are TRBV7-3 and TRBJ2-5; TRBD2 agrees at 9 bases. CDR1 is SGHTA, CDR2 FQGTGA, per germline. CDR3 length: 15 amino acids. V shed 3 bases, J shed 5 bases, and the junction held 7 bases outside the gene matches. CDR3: CASSFSRAGGETQYF. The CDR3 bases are TGTGCCAGCAGCTTTTCAAGGGCGGGAGGGGAGACCCAGTACTTC.

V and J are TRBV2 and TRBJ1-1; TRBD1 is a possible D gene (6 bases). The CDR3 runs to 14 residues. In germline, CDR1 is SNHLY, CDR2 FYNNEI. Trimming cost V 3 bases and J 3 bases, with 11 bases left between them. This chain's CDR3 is CASSDPGDDTEAFF. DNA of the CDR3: TGTGCCAGCAGTGATCCAGGGGACGACACTGAAGCTTTCTTT.

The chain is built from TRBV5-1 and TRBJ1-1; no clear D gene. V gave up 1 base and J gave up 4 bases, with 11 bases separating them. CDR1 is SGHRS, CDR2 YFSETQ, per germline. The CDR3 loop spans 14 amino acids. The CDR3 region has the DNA TGCGCCAGCAGCTTGCAGGCCTCCAGCACTGAAGCTTTCTTT. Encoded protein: CASSLQASSTEAFF.

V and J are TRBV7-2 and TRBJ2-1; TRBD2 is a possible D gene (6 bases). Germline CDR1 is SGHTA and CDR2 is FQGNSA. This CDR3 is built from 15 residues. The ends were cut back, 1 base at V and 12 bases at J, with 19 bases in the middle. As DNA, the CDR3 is TGTGCCAGCAGCTTAGATCCGGGGAGACTAGTTAGGCAGTTCTTC. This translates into CASSLDPGRLVRQFF.

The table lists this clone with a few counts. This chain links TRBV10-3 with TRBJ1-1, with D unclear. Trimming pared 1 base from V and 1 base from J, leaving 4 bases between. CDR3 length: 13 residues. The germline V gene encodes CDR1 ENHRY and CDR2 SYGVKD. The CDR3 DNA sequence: TGTGCCATCAGTGAGTGGGCGAACACTGAAGCTTTCTTT. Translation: CAISEWANTEAFF.

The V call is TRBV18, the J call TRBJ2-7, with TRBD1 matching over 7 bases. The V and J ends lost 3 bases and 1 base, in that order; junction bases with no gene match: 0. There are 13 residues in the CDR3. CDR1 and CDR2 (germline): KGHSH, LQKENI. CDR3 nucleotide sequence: TGTGCCAGCTCACCGGGACAGTCCTACGAGCAGTACTTC. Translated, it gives CASSPGQSYEQYF.

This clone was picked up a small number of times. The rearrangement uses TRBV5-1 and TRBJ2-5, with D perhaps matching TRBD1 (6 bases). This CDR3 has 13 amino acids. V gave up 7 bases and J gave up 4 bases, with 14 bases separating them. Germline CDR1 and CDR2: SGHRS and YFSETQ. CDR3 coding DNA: TGCGCCAGCTTCGATGCAGGGGCAGAGACCCAGTACTTC. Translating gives CASFDAGAETQYF.